This T cell receptor beta chain was recorded in a study of kidney transplant recipient with SARS-CoV-2 infection. TCRdb independently ran MiXCR on the reads; one entry per CDR3 protein. This table holds under 300,000 distinct CDR3 sequences, under 35% found once. The CDR3 consists of 16 residues. CDR1 is SGHRS and CDR2 is YFSETQ in the germline V gene. A word on this clonotype: This may stem from a read error, because a much larger clone lies one nucleotide away.

V usage is TRBV5-1 and J usage is TRBJ2-1; no firm D call. This TCR was recovered from a male patient aged 30 to 40 who had COVID-19 and was a kidney transplant recipient. The T cells may come from the graft donor. The specimen comprised a blood sample, sampled at baseline and between days 110 and 120 from a kidney transplant recipient. CDR3 nucleotides: TGCGCCGGCAGCTACGGTGATCCCGACCCCCACAATGAGCAGTTCTTC. Translation: CAGSYGDPDPHNEQFF.